What follows are 2 T cell receptor beta chains derived from one specimen sequenced in a study of graft-versus-host responses after intestinal transplantation. Sequenced by immunoSEQ multiplex PCR; TCRdb stores in-frame clones only, minus some. The sample lists about 88,000 clones, approximately 94% occurring once. These TCRs' antigens remain unknown. The specimen comprised unstimulated CD4+ T cells sorted from spleen or lymph node cells, sampled before transplant. Source of these receptors: a human donor who was the organ donor for an intestinal transplant.

The chain carries TRBV19 and TRBJ2-6; D might be TRBD1 (6 bases). V lost 1 base and J 0 bases, leaving 13 bases between the germline ends. CDR3 length: 18 amino acids. Per the germline V gene, CDR1 is LNHDA and CDR2 is SQIVND (reference sequence). CDR3 in DNA: TGTGCCAGTAGTATAGTACAGGGCGTAAGCTCTGGGGCCAACGTCCTGACTTTC. The encoded protein is CASSIVQGVSSGANVLTF.

This chain connects TRBV19 to TRBJ2-1; no firm D call. CDR1 and CDR2 from the germline V gene are LNHDA and SQIVND (reference sequence). The V gene lost 3 bases and the J gene lost 0 bases, with 9 bases spanning the gap. The CDR3 covers 15 residues. The CDR3 loop is CASSIKADSYNEQFF. The CDR3 DNA reads as TGTGCCAGTAGTATCAAGGCGGACTCCTACAATGAGCAGTTCTTC.